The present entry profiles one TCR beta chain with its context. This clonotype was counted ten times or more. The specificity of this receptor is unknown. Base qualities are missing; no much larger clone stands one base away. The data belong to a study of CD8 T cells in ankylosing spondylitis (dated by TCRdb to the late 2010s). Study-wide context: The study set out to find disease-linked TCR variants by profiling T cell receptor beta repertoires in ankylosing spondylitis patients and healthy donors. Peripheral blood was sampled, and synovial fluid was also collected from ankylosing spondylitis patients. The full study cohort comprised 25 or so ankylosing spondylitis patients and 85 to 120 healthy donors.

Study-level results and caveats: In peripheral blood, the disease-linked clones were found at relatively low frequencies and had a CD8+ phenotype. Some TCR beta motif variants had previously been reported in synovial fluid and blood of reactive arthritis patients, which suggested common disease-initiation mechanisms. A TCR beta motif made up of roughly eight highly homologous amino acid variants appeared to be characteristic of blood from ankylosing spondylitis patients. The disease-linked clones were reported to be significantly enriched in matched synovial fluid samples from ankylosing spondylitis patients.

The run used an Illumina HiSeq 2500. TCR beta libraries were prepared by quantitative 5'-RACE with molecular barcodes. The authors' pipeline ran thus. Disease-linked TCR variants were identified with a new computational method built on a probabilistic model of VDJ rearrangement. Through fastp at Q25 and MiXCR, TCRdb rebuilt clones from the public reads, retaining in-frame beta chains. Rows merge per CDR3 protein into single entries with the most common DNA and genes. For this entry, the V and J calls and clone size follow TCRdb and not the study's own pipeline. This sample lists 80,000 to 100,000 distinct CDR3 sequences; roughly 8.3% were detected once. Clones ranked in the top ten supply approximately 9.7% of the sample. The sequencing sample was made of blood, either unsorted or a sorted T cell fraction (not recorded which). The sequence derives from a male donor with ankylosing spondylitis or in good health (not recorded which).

Read as DNA, the sequence is TGCGCCAGCAGCTTGGGGAACATACAGGGTTTTGTTAACAATGAGCAGTTCTTC. Translated, this is CASSLGNIQGFVNNEQFF. The chain joins TRBV5-1 to TRBJ2-1, with TRBD1 as a weak D call on 6 bases. V drops 0 bases and J drops 5 bases, leaving 21 bases in between. As encoded in the germline V gene, CDR1 is SGHRS while CDR2 is YFSETQ. From its cysteine to its phenylalanine, the CDR3 spans 18 amino acids. This entry keeps only the CDR3 DNA: 54 bases, framed from base 1.